The entry below describes one T cell receptor beta chain. Antigen unknown. The germline gene is not matched at one end of the junction; a read error may be the cause. The data are from a study of cytomegalovirus exposure and HLA in healthy donors. Background on the study: The 120 or so validation repertoires, a later analysis reported, used the same platform as the approximately 670 first-cohort repertoires.

The table came from immunoSEQ multiplex PCR; TCRdb's copy has only in-frame clones and leaves some out. The sample includes fewer than 300,000 clones, 88% of them seen just once. This CDR3 contains 12 residues. Germline V gene lookup returns CDR1 SGHKS and CDR2 YYEKEE (reference sequence). Study-level findings and limits: A few chains tied to CMV proved CMV antigen-specific in vitro. Overall, under 200 TCR beta chains were annotated as cytomegalovirus-associated. Whilst most TCR sequences proved rare, a subset of public TCRs occurred across many donors.

The chain has TRBV5-5 and TRBJ2-1; D uncertain. The sequence was collected from a woman under 30 in good health and CMV-seronegative. Specimen: PBMCs. The CDR3 is CASSPRYSEQFF. CDR3 DNA: TGTGCCAGCAGCCCCCGCTACAGTGAGCAGTTCTTC.